This is a list of T cell receptor beta chains from one sample in a study of blood T cell repertoires in COVID-19. Some clones are missing from TCRdb's copy, which holds only in-frame ones; the method was immunoSEQ multiplex PCR. The table includes approximately 120,000 clones, around 85% detected once. The source material was peripheral blood. The receptors come from a woman between 50 and 59 years old who had recovered from COVID-19. CDR3s include the opening cysteine and the closing phenylalanine or tryptophan. The D gene is left open where the match is weak. Size is stated for part of the rows, as once, few or many counts, or as a class when the clone is expanded.

clone size | J gene | V gene | D gene | CDR3 protein | CDR3 DNA
NA | TRBJ1-4 | TRBV19 | NA | CASSIEGTSDEKLFF | TGTGCCAGTAGTATAGAGGGGACATCCGATGAAAAACTGTTTTTT
NA | TRBJ2-5 | TRBV2 | NA | CASSPRETQYF | TGTGCCAGCAGCCCGCGGGAGACCCAGTACTTC
NA | TRBJ2-7 | TRBV10-1 | TRBD1 | CASSEERTGVSYEQYF | TGCGCCAGCAGTGAGGAACGGACAGGGGTCTCCTACGAGCAGTACTTC
few | TRBJ2-7 | TRBV12-3/TRBV12-4 | TRBD1 | CASSLGQVEEQYF | TGTGCCAGCAGTCTCGGACAGGTTGAAGAGCAGTACTTC
once | TRBJ2-3 | TRBV5-6 | NA | CASSLSSTQYF | TGTGCCAGCAGCTTGTCCAGTACGCAGTATTTT
NA | TRBJ1-5 | TRBV19 | NA | CASTREQGLSSTQHF | TGTGCCAGTACTCGGGAACAGGGCCTTTCCAGCACCCAGCATTTT
NA | TRBJ1-2 | TRBV2 | NA | CASSGQNYGYTF | TGTGCCAGCAGTGGTCAGAACTATGGCTACACCTTC
NA | TRBJ2-7 | TRBV4-2 | TRBD2 | CASSNQPRTSGAYEQYF | TGTGCCAGCAGCAACCAGCCAAGGACTAGCGGTGCCTACGAGCAGTACTTC
NA | TRBJ1-2 | TRBV7-3 | NA | CASSSDINYGYTF | TGTGCCAGCAGCTCGGACATAAACTATGGCTACACCTTC
NA | TRBJ1-2 | TRBV3-1/TRBV3-2 | TRBD1 | CASSHHVRDRGFYGYTF | TGTGCCAGCAGCCATCACGTCCGGGACAGGGGGTTTTATGGCTACACCTTC
NA | TRBJ1-1 | TRBV5-1 | NA | CASSLGQGGEAFF | TGCGCCAGCAGCTTGGGGCAGGGAGGTGAAGCTTTCTTT
NA | TRBJ1-2 | TRBV4-3 | TRBD1 | CASSQQSTGYYGYTF | TGCGCCAGCAGCCAACAATCGACAGGGTACTATGGCTACACCTTC
NA | TRBJ2-1 | TRBV10-1 | NA | CAVNPGLSYNEQFF | TGCGCCGTCAATCCTGGCCTCTCCTACAATGAGCAGTTCTTC
NA | TRBJ1-1 | TRBV6-5 | NA | CASSYGGAPQAFF | TGTGCCAGCAGTTACGGGGGGGCTCCTCAAGCTTTCTTT
NA | TRBJ1-2 | TRBV28 | NA | CASSSGQPTKGRYGYTF | TGTGCCAGCAGTTCAGGACAGCCTACAAAGGGACGTTATGGCTACACCTTC
NA | TRBJ1-2 | TRBV6-5 | TRBD1 | CASSLTTGVMFGYTF | TGTGCCAGCAGTCTCACGACAGGGGTAATGTTTGGCTACACCTTC
NA | TRBJ1-1 | TRBV18 | NA | CASSRGEAFF | TGTGCCAGCTCTCGCGGTGAAGCTTTCTTT
once | TRBJ2-7 | TRBV6-5 | TRBD2 | CASSTSGRYEQYF | TGTGCCAGCAGCACTAGCGGGAGATACGAGCAGTACTTC
NA | TRBJ2-7 | TRBV5-1 | TRBD1 | CASSNTGAYEQYF | TGCGCCAGCAGCAACACAGGGGCGTACGAGCAGTACTTC
NA | TRBJ2-7 | TRBV6-1 | TRBD1 | CASSEAGVWDSSYEQYF | TGTGCCAGCAGTGAAGCTGGGGTTTGGGACAGCTCCTACGAGCAGTACTTC
NA | TRBJ2-3 | TRBV5-1 | NA | CASSADTSTDTQYF | TGCGCCAGCAGCGCGGACACTTCCACAGATACGCAGTATTTT
NA | TRBJ1-2 | TRBV4-2 | NA | CASSQSGGGNGYGYTF | TGTGCCAGCAGCCAATCTGGGGGGGGGAATGGGTATGGCTACACCTTC
NA | TRBJ2-3 | TRBV24-1 | NA | CATSDPNSADTQYF | TGTGCCACCAGTGATCCCAACTCGGCAGATACGCAGTATTTT
NA | TRBJ2-2 | TRBV2 | TRBD2 | CASRVLAGDTGELFF | TGTGCCAGCAGGGTACTAGCGGGGGACACCGGGGAGCTGTTTTTT
NA | TRBJ1-2 | TRBV29-1 | NA | CSVVTGSDYGYTF | TGCAGCGTTGTCACAGGGTCTGACTATGGCTACACCTTC
NA | TRBJ2-5 | TRBV5-1 | TRBD2 | CASSLALGSGGAQKRLETQYF | TGCGCCAGCAGCTTGGCACTGGGTAGCGGGGGGGCCCAGAAGCGACTAGAGACCCAGTACTTC
NA | TRBJ2-1 | TRBV5-1 | TRBD1 | CASSTGTVYNEQFF | TGCGCCAGCAGCACCGGGACAGTCTACAATGAGCAGTTCTTC
NA | TRBJ2-7 | TRBV5-3 | NA | CARSLWRDSRYEQYF | TGTGCCAGAAGCTTGTGGCGGGACAGTCGATACGAGCAGTACTTC
NA | TRBJ1-1 | TRBV28 | NA | CASSVMNIEAFF | TGTGCCAGCAGTGTAATGAACATTGAAGCTTTCTTT
NA | TRBJ2-7 | TRBV10-3 | NA | CAISVQDEQYF | TGTGCCATCAGTGTCCAGGACGAGCAGTACTTC
NA | TRBJ2-1 | TRBV5-1 | NA | CASSPMGSNEQFF | TGCGCCAGCAGCCCCATGGGGAGTAATGAGCAGTTCTTC
NA | TRBJ2-5 | TRBV5-1 | TRBD2 | CASSLTSGRTQETQYF | TGCGCCAGCAGCTTGACTAGCGGGAGGACCCAAGAGACCCAGTACTTC
NA | TRBJ2-7 | TRBV5-5 | NA | CASSNVVNPTGEQYF | TGTGCCAGCAGCAACGTGGTCAACCCCACCGGCGAGCAGTACTTC
NA | TRBJ2-1 | TRBV4-2 | TRBD2 | CASSSVGTGGFHNEQFF | TGTGCCAGCAGCTCAGTCGGTACGGGAGGTTTCCACAATGAGCAGTTCTTC
NA | TRBJ1-4 | TRBV7-9 | NA | CASCPRGHTNEKLFF | TGTGCCAGCTGTCCACGGGGACACACTAATGAAAAACTGTTTTTT
NA | TRBJ1-1 | TRBV11-3 | NA | CASSRGGHTEAFF | TGTGCCAGCAGTCGAGGGGGACACACTGAAGCTTTCTTT
once | TRBJ2-7 | TRBV3-1/TRBV3-2 | TRBD2 | CASSRTSGWEQYF | TGTGCCAGCAGCCGCACTAGCGGGTGGGAGCAGTACTTC
NA | TRBJ1-1 | TRBV29-1 | NA | CSVFDLSGEAFF | TGCAGCGTTTTTGACCTTTCAGGGGAAGCTTTCTTT
NA | TRBJ1-5 | TRBV19 | TRBD1 | CASSIGPLRTGKGRQPQHF | TGTGCCAGTAGTATAGGTCCCCTCCGGACAGGGAAAGGGCGTCAGCCCCAGCATTTT
NA | TRBJ2-7 | TRBV7-7 | NA | CASSLAFMSSPSEQYF | TGTGCCAGCAGCTTAGCGTTTATGTCTAGCCCCAGCGAGCAGTACTTC